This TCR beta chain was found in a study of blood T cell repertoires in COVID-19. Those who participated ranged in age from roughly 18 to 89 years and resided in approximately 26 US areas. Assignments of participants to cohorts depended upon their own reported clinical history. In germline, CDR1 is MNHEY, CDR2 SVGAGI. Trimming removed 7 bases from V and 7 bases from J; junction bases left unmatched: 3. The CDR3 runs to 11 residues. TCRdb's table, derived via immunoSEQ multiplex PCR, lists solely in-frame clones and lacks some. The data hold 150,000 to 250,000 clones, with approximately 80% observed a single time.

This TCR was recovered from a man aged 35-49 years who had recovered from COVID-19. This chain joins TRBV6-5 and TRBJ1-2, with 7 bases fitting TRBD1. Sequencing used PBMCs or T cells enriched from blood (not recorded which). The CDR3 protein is CASTTGSGYTF. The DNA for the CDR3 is TGTGCCAGCACGACAGGGAGTGGCTACACCTTC.